Presented here are 26 T cell receptor beta chains from one specimen sequenced in a study of shared clonotypes between healthy human individuals. Sequenced by immunoSEQ multiplex PCR; TCRdb stores in-frame clones only, minus some. The data contain approximately 530,000 clones, approximately 95% of them singletons. Sequenced input: naive CD4+ T cells sorted from blood. Described subset: CD45RA+ positively selected. Every receptor here comes from a woman in her twenties or thirties in good health.

The chain employs TRBV19 and TRBJ2-5; 9 positions agree with TRBD1. The V segment lost 5 bases and the J segment 6 bases; nucleotides outside the gene matches: 13. CDR1 LNHDA and CDR2 SQIVND come from the germline V gene (reference sequence). CDR3 length: 16 residues. CDR3 amino acids: CASSSPPGQGVKTQYF. CDR3 bases: TGTGCCAGTAGTTCCCCACCGGGACAGGGAGTGAAGACCCAGTACTTC.

V and J are TRBV7-8 and TRBJ1-5, with a possible D match to TRBD1 (5 bases). Germline values: CDR1 SGHVS, CDR2 FQNEAQ. Trimming removed 4 bases from V and 3 bases from J, with 19 bases in between. The CDR3 totals 17 residues. CDR3 in amino acids: CASSSQGGPGNNQPQHF. DNA for the CDR3: TGTGCCAGCAGCTCTCAGGGAGGCCCAGGTAACAATCAGCCCCAGCATTTT.

The chain is built from TRBV10-3 and TRBJ2-5; D may correspond to TRBD1 or TRBD2 (5 bases each). CDR1 and CDR2 (germline): ENHRY, SYGVKD. The V end was cut by 0 bases, the J end by 3 bases, with 20 bases between. This CDR3 has 18 amino acids. The DNA for the CDR3 is TGTGCCATCAGTGAGTCGGGGGTTTTGGGTTCTGCGGAAGAGACCCAGTACTTC. It is translated as CAISESGVLGSAEETQYF.

The V call is TRBV18, the J call TRBJ1-5; 10 nucleotides agree with TRBD1. The CDR3 has 15 residues. Germline V gene sequence: CDR1 KGHSH, CDR2 LQKENI. J was trimmed by 6 bases and V by 3 bases; bases with no gene match: 5. CDR3 nucleotides: TGTGCCAGCTCACCTGGACAGGGGGACCTTCAGCCCCAGCATTTT. Its translation is CASSPGQGDLQPQHF.

J is TRBJ1-3 and V is TRBV6-1; D unclear. CDR1 is MNHNS and CDR2 is SASEGT in the germline V gene. Deletions cut 2 bases from V and 0 bases from J, with 11 bases between. The CDR3 runs 16 residues. In DNA, the CDR3 is TGTGCCAGCAGTGAAAGAACCGGGAGCTCTGGAAACACCATATATTTT. Its protein product is CASSERTGSSGNTIYF.

As DNA, the CDR3 is TGTGCCAGCAGATCAGGTCGTTATGGCTACACCTTC. Translation: CASRSGRYGYTF. The chain combines TRBV2 with TRBJ1-2; D is unclear. Germline V CDR1 and CDR2: SNHLY, FYNNEI. This CDR3 has 12 amino acids. V was clipped by 6 bases and J by 5 bases, with 10 bases between them.

V is TRBV18 and J is TRBJ2-7, with 8 bases aligning to TRBD1. V lost 3 bases and J lost 1; bases outside the gene matches: 17. In germline, CDR1 is KGHSH, CDR2 LQKENI. The CDR3 sequence is 19 residues long. The CDR3 loop reads CASSPGGRLTGDRSYEQYF. Written as DNA, the CDR3 is TGTGCCAGCTCACCTGGTGGTAGGTTGACAGGGGACAGATCCTACGAGCAGTACTTC.

The chain uses TRBV28 and TRBJ1-2; D is undetermined. CDR3 size: 13 residues. V was shortened by 4 bases and J by 4 bases, with 10 bases between the two germline ends. The germline gives CDR1 MDHEN, CDR2 SYDVKM. The CDR3 DNA reads TGTGCCAGCAGTTGGCCGGAAACCTATGGCTACACCTTC. Its protein product is CASSWPETYGYTF.

The chain joins TRBV19 to TRBJ2-7, with TRBD1 matching over 7 bases. The germline gives CDR1 LNHDA, CDR2 SQIVND (reference sequence). The length of the CDR3 is 13 residues. J gave up 3 bases and V 6 bases, and 5 bases lay outside the gene matches. CDR3 region: CASSRTGYYEQYF. The CDR3 DNA reads TGTGCCAGTAGCAGGACAGGATACTACGAGCAGTACTTC.

The V call is TRBV7-6, the J call TRBJ2-5; tentatively, D is TRBD2 (6 bases). Trimming removed 1 base from V and 2 bases from J, with 14 bases in between. Germline assignment: CDR1 SGHVS and CDR2 FNYEAQ. CDR3 size: 16 residues. Here the CDR3 DNA reads TGTGCCAGCAGCTTAGAGGTCGGGAGAGGACAAGAGACCCAGTACTTC. Translated: CASSLEVGRGQETQYF. Drawing the rest from reference TRBV7-6 and TRBJ2-5, the complete variable domain is GAGVSQSPRYKVTKRGQDVALRCDPISGHVSLYWYRQALGQGPEFLTYFNYEAQQDKSGLPNDRFSAERPEGSISTLTIQRTEQRDSAMYRCASSLEVGRGQETQYFGPGTRLLVL.

This clone was recorded once. The chain links TRBV6-1 to TRBJ2-3, with D unclear. Trimming left V 8 bases short and J 3 bases short, with 15 bases between. The CDR3 is made up of 14 amino acids. Germline values: CDR1 MNHNS, CDR2 SASEGT. This CDR3 is CASGNTQFTDTQYF. The CDR3 nucleotides read TGTGCCAGCGGGAATACCCAATTTACAGATACGCAGTATTTT.

The V call is TRBV2, the J call TRBJ1-4; D is possibly TRBD1 (5 bases). The V gene's germline CDR1 is SNHLY and CDR2 FYNNEI. Trimming removed 8 bases at V and 8 bases at J, with 18 bases between. This CDR3 region has 14 residues. The CDR3 sequence: CASGGWGFGEKLFF. The DNA of the CDR3 is TGTGCCAGCGGCGGATGGGGGTTTGGGGAAAAACTGTTTTTT. The full variable domain, completed using reference TRBV2 and TRBJ1-4, is EPEVTQTPSHQVTQMGQEVILRCVPISNHLYFYWYRQILGQKVEFLVSFYNNEISEKSEIFDDQFSVERPDGSNFTLKIRSTKLEDSAMYFCASGGWGFGEKLFFGSGTQLSVL.

The rearrangement joins TRBV7-9 to TRBJ2-5, with D possibly matching TRBD2 (6 bases). The assigned J gene may be wrong: the sequence end matches TRBJ2-7 better. The CDR3 totals 15 residues. CDR1 is SEHNR, CDR2 FQNEAQ, per germline (reference sequence). The CDR3 DNA reads TGTGCCAGCAGCCCGGGCGAGACGGGGGTGCACGAGCAGTACTTC. Translated: CASSPGETGVHEQYF.

This chain connects TRBV5-1 to TRBJ2-1; 8 positions match TRBD2. V lost 4 bases, J lost 8 bases, and 5 bases stayed unmatched. The CDR3 sequence is 13 residues long. Looked up from germline, CDR1 is SGHRS and CDR2 is YFSETQ. The CDR3 DNA sequence: TGCGCCAGCAGCCCCGGGGGGGGTGATGAGCAGTTCTTC. It yields the protein CASSPGGGDEQFF.

This rearrangement joins TRBV28 to TRBJ1-1, with TRBD1 as a possible D gene (5 bases). V was shortened by 3 bases and J by 5 bases, with 10 bases between the two germline ends. There are 13 residues in the CDR3. CDR1 and CDR2 from the germline V gene are MDHEN and SYDVKM. The CDR3 DNA is TGTGCCAGCAGTTTTGACGGGGCTACTGAAGCTTTCTTT. It specifies CASSFDGATEAFF.

The chain recombines TRBV19 with TRBJ2-2; 7 bases agree with TRBD2. CDR1 and CDR2 from the germline V gene are LNHDA and SQIVND (reference sequence). The CDR3 has 17 amino acids. V dropped 3 bases and J dropped 2; count of bases not matched to a gene: 9. CDR3 in amino acids: CASSIRTAGANTGELFF. In nucleotides, the CDR3 is TGTGCCAGTAGTATTAGAACGGCGGGAGCCAACACCGGGGAGCTGTTTTTT.

This clone was seen a few times. The chain uses TRBV7-9 and TRBJ2-7; D might be TRBD2 (6 bases). V lost 1 base and J lost 1, with 11 bases in between. Germline V CDR1 and CDR2: SEHNR, FQNEAQ (reference sequence). The CDR3 totals 15 residues. The CDR3 DNA follows: TGTGCCAGCAGCTTAGATGGAGGGTTGTCCTACGAGCAGTACTTC. Translation gives CASSLDGGLSYEQYF.

The V gene is TRBV18, the J gene TRBJ1-1; D is undetermined. Trimming pared 9 bases from V and 3 bases from J, leaving 14 bases between. The CDR3 consists of 13 residues. CDR1 and CDR2 (germline): KGHSH, LQKENI. The CDR3 sequence is CASYQLGDTEAFF. The DNA of the CDR3 is TGTGCCAGTTACCAATTAGGCGACACTGAAGCTTTCTTT.

The gene calls are TRBV11-3 and TRBJ2-7; D is perhaps TRBD1 or TRBD2 (5 bases each). Germline assignment: CDR1 SGHNT and CDR2 YENEEA. The CDR3 is made up of 15 amino acids. V was cut by 6 bases and J by 5 bases, with 20 bases left in between. CDR3 residues: CASSVGTTRSHEQYF. The CDR3 DNA reads TGTGCCAGCAGTGTTGGGACCACCCGATCACACGAGCAGTACTTC.

The CDR3 bases are TGTGCCAGCAGCCTGGCCGAGAACTATGGCTACACCTTC. Amino acid sequence: CASSLAENYGYTF. This chain uses TRBV9 with TRBJ1-2; no firm D call. There are 13 residues in the CDR3. Trimming removed 4 bases from V and 2 bases from J, with 9 bases in between. Germline CDR1 and CDR2: SGDLS and YYNGEE.

The chain employs TRBV25-1 and TRBJ2-2; no reliable D call. Germline V gene data show CDR1 as MGHDK and CDR2 as SYGVNS. Trimming cost V 3 bases and J 6 bases, with 14 bases left between them. This CDR3 region has 15 residues. CDR3 region: CASSDGLGWAGELFF. CDR3 sequence (DNA): TGTGCCAGCAGTGATGGGCTAGGCTGGGCCGGGGAGCTGTTTTTT.

The chain is built from TRBV7-9 and TRBJ1-1; no firm D call. The V and J ends lost 1 base and 1 base respectively, with 10 bases between them. From germline, CDR1 is SEHNR and CDR2 FQNEAQ (reference sequence). There are 15 residues in the CDR3. CDR3 in amino acids: CASSLDRVGNTEAFF. The CDR3 nucleotides read TGTGCCAGCAGCTTAGATAGGGTTGGGAACACTGAAGCTTTCTTT.

V is TRBV6-5 and J is TRBJ2-7; 9 nucleotides agree with TRBD1. With V trimmed by 0 bases and J by 2 bases, 2 bases remained unmatched. CDR1 is MNHEY and CDR2 is SVGAGI in the germline V gene. The CDR3 runs 15 residues. The CDR3 sequence: CASSYSGTGTYEQYF. As DNA, the CDR3 is TGTGCCAGCAGTTACTCGGGGACAGGGACCTACGAGCAGTACTTC.

This sequence joins TRBV19 and TRBJ2-1; 9 positions agree with TRBD2. V was clipped by 3 bases and J by 4 bases; unmatched bases: 4. Germline CDR1 and CDR2: LNHDA and SQIVND (reference sequence). The CDR3 is made up of 15 amino acids. The CDR3 region has the DNA TGTGCCAGTAGTATTCTAGCGGGGCGATACAATGAGCAGTTCTTC. As protein: CASSILAGRYNEQFF.

The chain uses TRBV27 and TRBJ2-2; D might be TRBD1 or TRBD2, each matching 5 bases. Germline CDR1 and CDR2: MNHEY and SMNVEV (reference sequence). V was shortened by 7 bases and J by 2 bases, with 17 bases between the two germline ends. The CDR3 sequence is 16 residues long. CDR3 coding DNA: TGTGCCAGCAAATTACGAGGGGTAGTTAACACCGGGGAGCTGTTTTTT. The encoded protein is CASKLRGVVNTGELFF.

This chain links TRBV19 with TRBJ2-7, with 9 bases lining up with TRBD2. Losses at the gene ends were 3 bases for V and 3 bases for J; bases not matched to a gene: 6. The germline V gene encodes CDR1 LNHDA and CDR2 SQIVND (reference sequence). The CDR3 loop spans 15 amino acids. This CDR3 is CASSISRLAVYEQYF. In nucleotides, the CDR3 is TGTGCCAGTAGTATTTCGCGACTAGCGGTCTACGAGCAGTACTTC. Based on the CDR3 plus reference TRBV19 and TRBJ2-7, the full variable domain is DGGITQSPKYLFRKEGQNVTLSCEQNLNHDAMYWYRQDPGQGLRLIYYSQIVNDFQKGDIAEGYSVSREKKESFPLTVTSAQKNPTAFYLCASSISRLAVYEQYFGPGTRLTVT.